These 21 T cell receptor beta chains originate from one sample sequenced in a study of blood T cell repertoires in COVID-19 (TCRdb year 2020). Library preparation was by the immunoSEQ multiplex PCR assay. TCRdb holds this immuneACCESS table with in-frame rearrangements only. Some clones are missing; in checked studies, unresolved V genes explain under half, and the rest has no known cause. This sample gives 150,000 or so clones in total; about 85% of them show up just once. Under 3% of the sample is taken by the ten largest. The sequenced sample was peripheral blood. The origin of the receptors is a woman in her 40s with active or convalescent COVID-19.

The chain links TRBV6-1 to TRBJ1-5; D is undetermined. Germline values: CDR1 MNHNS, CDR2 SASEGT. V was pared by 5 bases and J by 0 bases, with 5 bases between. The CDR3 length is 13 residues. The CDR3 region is CASSSSSNQPQHF. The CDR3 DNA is TGTGCCAGCAGTTCGAGTAGCAATCAGCCCCAGCATTTT.

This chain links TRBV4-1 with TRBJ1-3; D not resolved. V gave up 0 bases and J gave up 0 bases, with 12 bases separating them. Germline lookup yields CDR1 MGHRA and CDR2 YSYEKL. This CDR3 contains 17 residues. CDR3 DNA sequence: TGCGCCAGCAGCCAAGACCCGCGGGGTGGCTCTGGAAACACCATATATTTT. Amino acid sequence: CASSQDPRGGSGNTIYF.

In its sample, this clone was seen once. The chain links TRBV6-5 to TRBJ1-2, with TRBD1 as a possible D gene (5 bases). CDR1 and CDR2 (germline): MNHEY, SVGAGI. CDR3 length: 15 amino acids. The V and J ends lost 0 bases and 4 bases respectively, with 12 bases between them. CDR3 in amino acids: CASSYSGGASYGYTF. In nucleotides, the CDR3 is TGTGCCAGCAGTTACTCGGGGGGAGCGAGCTATGGCTACACCTTC.

The chain's CDR3 is CASRGGDYLNEKLFF. CDR3 bases: TGTGCCAGCCGGGGGGGGGATTACTTAAATGAAAAACTGTTTTTT. The chain is built from TRBV12-1 and TRBJ1-4. TRBV12-1 is a known pseudogene. This CDR3 is built from 15 residues.

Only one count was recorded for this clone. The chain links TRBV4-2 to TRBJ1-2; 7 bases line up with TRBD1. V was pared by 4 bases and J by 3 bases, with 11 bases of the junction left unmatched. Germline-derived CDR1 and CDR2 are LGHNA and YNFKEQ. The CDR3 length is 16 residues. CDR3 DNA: TGTGCCAGCAGCCTGGTGGGGGACAGCTCGTACTATGGCTACACCTTC. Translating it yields CASSLVGDSSYYGYTF.

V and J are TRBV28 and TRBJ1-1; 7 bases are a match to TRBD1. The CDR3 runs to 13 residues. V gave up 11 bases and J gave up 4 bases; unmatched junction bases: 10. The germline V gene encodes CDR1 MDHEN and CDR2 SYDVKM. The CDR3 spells CASREGAGTEAFF. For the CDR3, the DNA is TGTGCCTCCCGGGAGGGGGCGGGCACTGAAGCTTTCTTT.

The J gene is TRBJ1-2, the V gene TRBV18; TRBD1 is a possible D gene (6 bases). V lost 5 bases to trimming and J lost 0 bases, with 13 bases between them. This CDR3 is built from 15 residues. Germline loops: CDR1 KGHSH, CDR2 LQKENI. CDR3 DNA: TGTGCCAGCTCAGACGAGACAGGCACTAACTATGGCTACACCTTC. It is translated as CASSDETGTNYGYTF.

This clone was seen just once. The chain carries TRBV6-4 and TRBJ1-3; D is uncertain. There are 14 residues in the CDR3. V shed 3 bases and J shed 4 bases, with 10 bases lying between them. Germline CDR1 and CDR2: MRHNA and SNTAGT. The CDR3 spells CASSDREAGNTIYF. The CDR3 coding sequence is TGTGCCAGCAGTGATCGGGAAGCGGGAAACACCATATATTTT.

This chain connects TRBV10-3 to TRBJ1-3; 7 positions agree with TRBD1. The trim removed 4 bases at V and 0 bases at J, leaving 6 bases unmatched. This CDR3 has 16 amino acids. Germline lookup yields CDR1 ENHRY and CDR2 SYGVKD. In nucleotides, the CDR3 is TGTGCCATCAGTGGAGGGGGCGTCAGCTCTGGAAACACCATATATTTT. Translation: CAISGGGVSSGNTIYF.

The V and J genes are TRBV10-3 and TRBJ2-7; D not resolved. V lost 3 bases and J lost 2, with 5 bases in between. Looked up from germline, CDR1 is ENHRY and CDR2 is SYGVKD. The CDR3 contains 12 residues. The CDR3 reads CAISETPYEQYF. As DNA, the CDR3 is TGTGCCATCAGTGAAACTCCCTACGAGCAGTACTTC.

The DNA of the CDR3 is TGCGCCAGCAGCCCAAGGACAGGGGGCGATTCACCCCTCCACTTT. Amino acids: CASSPRTGGDSPLHF. This chain connects TRBV5-1 to TRBJ1-6; 11 bases map to TRBD1. Germline loops: CDR1 SGHRS, CDR2 YFSETQ. The CDR3 is 15 amino acids. Trimming took 4 bases from V and 8 from J; bases not matched to a gene: 5.

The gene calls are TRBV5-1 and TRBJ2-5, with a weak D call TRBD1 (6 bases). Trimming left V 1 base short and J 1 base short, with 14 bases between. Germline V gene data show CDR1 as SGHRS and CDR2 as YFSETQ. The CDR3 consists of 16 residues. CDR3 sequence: CASSLFGGPIQETQYF. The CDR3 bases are TGCGCCAGCAGCTTGTTTGGGGGCCCAATCCAAGAGACCCAGTACTTC.

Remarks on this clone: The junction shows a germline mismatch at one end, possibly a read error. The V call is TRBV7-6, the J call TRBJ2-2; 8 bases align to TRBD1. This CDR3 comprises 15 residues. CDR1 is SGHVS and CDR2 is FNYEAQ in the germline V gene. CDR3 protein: CASSSRTGNAGELFF. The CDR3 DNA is TGTGCCAGCAGCTCGCGGACAGGGAACGCCGGGGAGCTGTTTTTT. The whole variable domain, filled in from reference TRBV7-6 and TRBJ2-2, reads GAGVSQSPRYKVTKRGQDVALRCDPISGHVSLYWYRQALGQGPEFLTYFNYEAQQDKSGLPNDRFSAERPEGSISTLTIQRTEQRDSAMYRCASSSRTGNAGELFFGEGSRLTVL.

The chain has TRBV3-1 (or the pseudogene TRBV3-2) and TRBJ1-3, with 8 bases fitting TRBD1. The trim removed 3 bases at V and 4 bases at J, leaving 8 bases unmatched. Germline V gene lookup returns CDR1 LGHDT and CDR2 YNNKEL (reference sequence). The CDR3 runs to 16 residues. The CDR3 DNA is TGTGCCAGCAGCCAGGGTCCAACAGGGGGAGGAAACACCATATATTTT. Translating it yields CASSQGPTGGGNTIYF.

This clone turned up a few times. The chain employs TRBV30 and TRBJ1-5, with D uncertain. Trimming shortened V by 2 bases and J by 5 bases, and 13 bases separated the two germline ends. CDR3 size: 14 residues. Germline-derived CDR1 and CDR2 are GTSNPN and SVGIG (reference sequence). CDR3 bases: TGTGCCTGGAGTTGGGATGGAGGGTATCAGCCCCAGCATTTT. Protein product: CAWSWDGGYQPQHF.

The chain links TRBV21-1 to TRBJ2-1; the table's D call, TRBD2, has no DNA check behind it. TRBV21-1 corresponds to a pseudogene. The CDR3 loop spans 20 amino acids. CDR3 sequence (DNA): TGTGCCAGCAGCAAGCCCCCGACTAGCGGGAGGTCGGATTCCTACAATGAGCAGTTCTTC. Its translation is CASSKPPTSGRSDSYNEQFF.

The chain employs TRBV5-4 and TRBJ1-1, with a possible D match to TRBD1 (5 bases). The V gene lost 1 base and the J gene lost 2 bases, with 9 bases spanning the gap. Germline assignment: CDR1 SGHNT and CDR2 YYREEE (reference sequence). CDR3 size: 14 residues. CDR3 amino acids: CASSLIGANTEAFF. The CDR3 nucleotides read TGTGCCAGCAGCTTGATTGGGGCCAACACTGAAGCTTTCTTT.

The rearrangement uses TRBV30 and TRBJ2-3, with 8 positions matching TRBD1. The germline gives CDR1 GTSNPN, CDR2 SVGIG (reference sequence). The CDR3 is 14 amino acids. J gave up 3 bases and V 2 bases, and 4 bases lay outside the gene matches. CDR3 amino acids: CAWSKRQGTDTQYF. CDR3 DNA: TGTGCCTGGAGTAAGAGACAGGGGACAGATACGCAGTATTTT. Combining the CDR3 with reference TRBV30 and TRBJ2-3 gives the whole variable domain SQTIHQWPATLVQPVGSPLSLECTVEGTSNPNLYWYRQAAGRGLQLLFYSVGIGQISSEVPQNLSASRPQDRQFILSSKKLLLSDSGFYLCAWSKRQGTDTQYFGPGTRLTVL.

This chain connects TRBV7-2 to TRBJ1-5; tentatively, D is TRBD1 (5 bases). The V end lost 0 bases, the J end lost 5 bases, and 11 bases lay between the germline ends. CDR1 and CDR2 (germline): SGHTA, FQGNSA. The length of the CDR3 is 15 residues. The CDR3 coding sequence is TGTGCCAGCAGCTTAGCACGCGCAGGGTATCAGCCCCAGCATTTT. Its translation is CASSLARAGYQPQHF.

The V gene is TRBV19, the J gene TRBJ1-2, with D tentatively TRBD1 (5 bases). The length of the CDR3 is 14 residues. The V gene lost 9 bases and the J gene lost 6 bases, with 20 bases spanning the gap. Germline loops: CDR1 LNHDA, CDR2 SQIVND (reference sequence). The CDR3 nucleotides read TGTGCCAGCAAACTCCCGGAGAAAGGGGATGGCTACACCTTC. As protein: CASKLPEKGDGYTF.

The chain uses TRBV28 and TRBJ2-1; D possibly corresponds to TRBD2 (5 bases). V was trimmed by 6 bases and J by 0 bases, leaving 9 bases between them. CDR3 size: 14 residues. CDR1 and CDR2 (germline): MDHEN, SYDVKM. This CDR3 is CASSSGDSYNEQFF. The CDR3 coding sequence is TGTGCCAGCAGCTCCGGGGACTCCTACAATGAGCAGTTCTTC. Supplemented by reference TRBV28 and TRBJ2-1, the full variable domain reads DVKVTQSSRYLVKRTGEKVFLECVQDMDHENMFWYRQDPGLGLRLIYFSYDVKMKEKGDIPEGYSVSREKKERFSLILESASTNQTSMYLCASSSGDSYNEQFFGPGTRLTVL.